Each of the 27 T cell receptor beta chains below was sequenced from the same sample in a study of OX40 agonist ivuxolimab in advanced cancers. Library preparation employed the immunoSEQ multiplex PCR assay. The clones in this table, taken by TCRdb from immuneACCESS, are in-frame only. Not every clone is retained; where verified, under half of the shortfall comes from an unresolved V gene, and the cause of the rest is unknown. The sample table contains 42,000 or so clones; only one count was recorded for around 87% of them. The ten largest clones take up 35% to 40% of the sample. The starting material was CD4+ or CD8+ T cells sorted from blood, obtained in a trial of the OX40 agonist ivuxolimab. The receptors were gathered from an adult with an advanced solid tumor such as melanoma, head and neck, liver or kidney cancer.

The gene calls are TRBV12-2 and TRBJ1-6; no DNA check was done on the table's D call, TRBD1. TRBV12-2 represents a pseudogene. CDR3 length: 16 residues. The CDR3 bases are TGTGCAAGTCGCTACAGGGTGATACCCTATAATTCACCCCTCCACTTT. Translating it yields CASRYRVIPYNSPLHF.

In this sample, this clone turned up once. J is TRBJ2-1 and V is TRBV10-3; TRBD2 matches at 7 bases. The V and J ends lost 5 bases and 4 bases, in that order; junction bases with no gene match: 11. This CDR3 region has 16 residues. Germline V lookup: CDR1 ENHRY, CDR2 SYGVKD. The chain's CDR3 is CAISPTRLAEYNEQFF. CDR3 in DNA: TGTGCCATCAGTCCAACCAGACTAGCAGAGTACAATGAGCAGTTCTTC.

The CDR3 region is CARAAVGGETQYF. CDR3 coding DNA: TGTGCCAGGGCTGCGGTCGGGGGAGAGACCCAGTACTTC. The chain couples TRBV2 to TRBJ2-5; a weak D match, TRBD2 (6 bases). The CDR3 is 13 amino acids. Trimming took 9 bases from V and 4 from J, leaving 15 bases between them. Germline V lookup: CDR1 SNHLY, CDR2 FYNNEI.

The rearrangement links TRBV2 to TRBJ2-5, with D possibly matching TRBD2 (6 bases). The CDR3 length is 15 residues. Trimming shortened V by 4 bases and J by 2 bases, and 14 bases separated the two germline ends. CDR1 and CDR2 from the germline V gene are SNHLY and FYNNEI. The CDR3 sequence: CASSGWVSGQETQYF. As DNA, the CDR3 is TGTGCCAGCAGTGGTTGGGTTAGCGGACAAGAGACCCAGTACTTC.

The chain joins TRBV6-6 to TRBJ2-7, with 9 nucleotides matching TRBD2. CDR1 and CDR2 from the germline V gene are MNHNY and SVGAGI (reference sequence). The CDR3 has 12 residues. V was clipped by 9 bases and J by 0 bases; unmatched bases: 0. CDR3 loop: CASSGGSYEQYF. CDR3 nucleotides: TGTGCCAGTAGCGGGGGCTCCTACGAGCAGTACTTC.

The chain recombines TRBV25-1 with TRBJ2-3; 7 nucleotides line up with TRBD1. Germline values: CDR1 MGHDK, CDR2 SYGVNS. This CDR3 is 16 amino acids long. V trimming: 3 bases; J trimming: 4 bases; junction bases outside the gene matches: 10. This CDR3 is CASSDVSRGQADTQYF. DNA for the CDR3: TGTGCCAGCAGTGACGTGTCGAGGGGGCAGGCAGATACGCAGTATTTT.

In its sample, this clone was seen once. J is TRBJ2-1 and V is TRBV4-1; D tentatively reads TRBD1 or TRBD2 (5 bases each). V gave up 4 bases and J gave up 8 bases, with 21 bases separating them. This CDR3 region has 16 residues. The V gene's germline CDR1 is MGHRA and CDR2 YSYEKL. The CDR3 nucleotides are TGCGCCAGCAGCCGCCGTAGGGACGTGGGGTGGGATGAGCAGTTCTTC. Amino acid sequence: CASSRRRDVGWDEQFF.

The chain employs TRBV9 and TRBJ2-1, with 10 nucleotides matching TRBD2. The CDR3 contains 15 residues. Losses at the gene ends were 0 bases for V and 4 bases for J; bases not matched to a gene: 1. Germline lookup yields CDR1 SGDLS and CDR2 YYNGEE. CDR3 sequence (DNA): TGTGCCAGCAGCGTAGGTAGCGGGGGGTACAATGAGCAGTTCTTC. This translates into CASSVGSGGYNEQFF.

The chain employs TRBV7-3 and TRBJ2-1; 7 nucleotides match TRBD1. This CDR3 has 17 amino acids. Germline V CDR1 and CDR2: SGHTA, FQGTGA. The V gene end was trimmed by 5 bases and the J gene end by 2 bases; junction bases not matched to a gene: 12. The CDR3 region is CASSPDNRGVAYNEQFF. The DNA for the CDR3 is TGTGCCAGCAGCCCTGATAACAGGGGCGTAGCCTACAATGAGCAGTTCTTC.

The CDR3 here is CASSSRTGQETQYF. The DNA of the CDR3 is TGTGCCAGCAGTTCCAGGACGGGGCAAGAGACCCAGTACTTC. This chain links TRBV28 with TRBJ2-5; TRBD2 might be the D (5 bases). V was shortened by 4 bases and J by 2 bases, with 11 bases between the two germline ends. Germline loops: CDR1 MDHEN, CDR2 SYDVKM. This CDR3 spans 14 amino acids.

In this sample, this clone turned up a few times. This chain links TRBV10-1 with TRBJ1-1; unclear D gene. CDR3 length: 11 residues. Germline values: CDR1 WNHNN, CDR2 SYGVQD (reference sequence). With 10 bases removed from V and 4 bases from J, the gap between germline ends came to 10 bases. This CDR3 reads CATLGSTEAFF. CDR3 coding DNA: TGCGCCACTCTTGGGTCCACTGAAGCTTTCTTT.

This clone showed up just once. The chain carries TRBV9 and TRBJ2-5, with TRBD1 matching 7 bases. CDR1 is SGDLS, CDR2 YYNGEE, per germline. With 4 bases clipped from V and 5 bases from J, the junction kept 17 bases outside the gene matches. The CDR3 spans 17 residues. As DNA, the CDR3 is TGTGCCAGCAGCATGTGGGACAGTGGGCTCAATTGGGAGACCCAGTACTTC. This gives the protein CASSMWDSGLNWETQYF. Filled out from reference TRBV9 and TRBJ2-5, the complete variable domain reads DSGVTQTPKHLITATGQRVTLRCSPRSGDLSVYWYQQSLDQGLQFLIQYYNGEERAKGNILERFSAQQFPDLHSELNLSSLELGDSALYFCASSMWDSGLNWETQYFGPGTRLLVL.

The rearrangement joins TRBV2 to TRBJ2-3; 7 nucleotides align to TRBD2. The V gene's germline CDR1 is SNHLY and CDR2 FYNNEI. Losses at the gene ends were 6 bases for V and 4 bases for J; bases not matched to a gene: 1. The CDR3 has 12 amino acids. CDR3 sequence (DNA): TGTGCCAGCAGGACTAGCTCAGATACGCAGTATTTT. This sequence encodes CASRTSSDTQYF.

This chain links TRBV9 with TRBJ2-7; TRBD2 matches at 14 bases. The CDR3 spans 14 residues. V lost 4 bases and J lost 6; bases outside the gene matches: 3. Germline V gene data show CDR1 as SGDLS and CDR2 as YYNGEE. CDR3: CASSSGTSGSEQYF. The CDR3 DNA reads as TGTGCCAGCAGCTCCGGGACTAGCGGGAGCGAGCAGTACTTC.

The J gene is TRBJ2-3, the V gene TRBV7-8; 9 bases line up with TRBD2. The germline V gene encodes CDR1 SGHVS and CDR2 FQNEAQ. The CDR3 spans 16 residues. The V and J ends lost 5 bases and 3 bases, in that order; junction bases with no gene match: 9. In nucleotides, the CDR3 is TGTGCCAGCAGCACAAATCTAGCGGGGAGAACAGATACGCAGTATTTT. It is translated as CASSTNLAGRTDTQYF.

The genes are TRBV7-8 and TRBJ2-3; 12 bases map to TRBD2. CDR3 length: 16 amino acids. Germline CDR1 and CDR2: SGHVS and FQNEAQ. J lost 4 bases, V lost 5 bases, and 7 bases had no gene match. CDR3 in amino acids: CASSPLAGGRPDTQYF. The DNA of the CDR3 is TGTGCCAGCAGCCCCCTAGCGGGGGGGCGCCCAGATACGCAGTATTTT.

The V and J genes are TRBV29-1 and TRBJ2-7, with TRBD1 matching over 8 bases. The trim removed 6 bases at V and 6 bases at J, leaving 4 bases unmatched. The CDR3 length is 11 residues. Per germline, CDR1 SQVTM and CDR2 ANQGSEA. The CDR3: CSVDRVGEQYF. The CDR3 nucleotides are TGCAGCGTGGACAGGGTTGGCGAGCAGTACTTC.

V is TRBV5-1 and J is TRBJ2-1; the match to TRBD2 covers 13 bases. CDR1 SGHRS and CDR2 YFSETQ come from the germline V gene. The CDR3 spans 17 residues. Unmatched junction bases numbered 5, after V lost 0 bases and J lost 5 bases. The CDR3 reads CASSLGTSGRGDNEQFF. The DNA for the CDR3 is TGCGCCAGCAGCTTGGGGACTAGCGGGAGAGGGGACAATGAGCAGTTCTTC.

The genes are TRBV19 and TRBJ1-1; D is possibly TRBD1 (6 bases). Germline CDR1 is LNHDA and CDR2 is SQIVND (reference sequence). V lost 10 bases, J lost 5 bases, and 20 bases lay in between. The CDR3 consists of 14 residues. The CDR3 region has the DNA TGTGCCACCACTAAACAGGGAGCGGGGACTGAAGCTTTCTTT. It codes for CATTKQGAGTEAFF.

This chain uses TRBV4-1 with TRBJ2-1; 7 positions match TRBD2. J lost 8 bases, V lost 0 bases, and 4 bases had no gene match. Germline V gene lookup returns CDR1 MGHRA and CDR2 YSYEKL. The CDR3 extends over 14 amino acids. The CDR3 spells CASSQEGRGYEQFF. CDR3 coding DNA: TGCGCCAGCAGCCAAGAGGGGCGGGGGTATGAGCAGTTCTTC.

The chain employs TRBV5-4 and TRBJ2-2; 7 positions match TRBD1. The length of the CDR3 is 15 residues. Trimming took 3 bases from V and 1 from J; bases not matched to a gene: 3. The germline V gene has CDR1 SGHNT and CDR2 YYREEE (reference sequence). CDR3: CASSSGTENTGELFF. The CDR3 DNA follows: TGTGCCAGCAGCTCCGGGACAGAGAACACCGGGGAGCTGTTTTTT.

The chain recombines TRBV10-3 with TRBJ2-3, with 9 bases aligning to TRBD2. CDR1 and CDR2 from the germline V gene are ENHRY and SYGVKD. V shed 8 bases and J 4 bases; nucleotides not matched to a gene: 7. This CDR3 has 14 amino acids. The CDR3 DNA sequence: TGTGCCATCGCCCAGCGGGAGGTGGCAGATACGCAGTATTTT. Translating it yields CAIAQREVADTQYF.

CDR3 nucleotides: TGTGCCAGCAGTTATTTGTCAGGACAGGGAGGGTCACCCCTCCACTTT. This encodes CASSYLSGQGGSPLHF. The chain joins TRBV6-5 to TRBJ1-6; TRBD1 matches 8 bases. Losses at the gene ends were 3 bases for V and 10 bases for J; bases not matched to a gene: 11. The CDR3 is 16 residues long. Germline V gives CDR1 MNHEY, CDR2 SVGAGI.

This clone was counted only a few times. V is TRBV6-1 and J is TRBJ2-3; TRBD1 matches 8 bases. After removal of 4 bases from V and 4 bases from J, the junction contained 7 bases not matched to a gene. CDR3 size: 15 residues. CDR1 and CDR2 from the germline V gene are MNHNS and SASEGT. This chain's CDR3 is CASSVTRGRPDTQYF. CDR3 DNA: TGTGCCAGCAGTGTCACCAGGGGGCGCCCAGATACGCAGTATTTT.

This clone was counted only a few times. The genes are TRBV11-2 and TRBJ2-7; maybe TRBD2 (5 bases). CDR3 length equals 14 residues. V lost 5 bases and J lost 2, with 13 bases in between. CDR1 is SGHAT, CDR2 FQNNGV, per germline. CDR3 coding DNA: TGTGCCAGCAGCACCGCTGGCGGGCCCTACGAGCAGTACTTC. It encodes CASSTAGGPYEQYF.

This clone was counted once. The chain couples TRBV25-1 to TRBJ2-7, with 7 bases that match TRBD1. The germline gives CDR1 MGHDK, CDR2 SYGVNS. J gave up 2 bases and V 6 bases, and 7 bases lay outside the gene matches. This CDR3 region has 14 residues. In DNA form, the CDR3 reads TGTGCCAGCAGAGAGGACAGGAGGACCTACGAGCAGTACTTC. Encoded protein: CASREDRRTYEQYF.

V usage is TRBV27 and J usage is TRBJ2-7; 7 bases map to TRBD1. CDR1 MNHEY and CDR2 SMNVEV come from the germline V gene (reference sequence). The CDR3 runs 16 residues. Trimming removed 8 bases from V and 4 bases from J; junction bases left unmatched: 17. DNA of the CDR3: TGTGCCAGCTCCCGAATCGGCACAGGGGCCAGGTACGAGCAGTACTTC. The encoded protein is CASSRIGTGARYEQYF.